This is a list of T cell receptor beta chains from one sample in a study of blood T cell repertoires in COVID-19. Assay: immunoSEQ multiplex PCR; the TCRdb copy retains only in-frame clones and omits some. The sample lists some 270,000 clones; less than 95% were seen once. Specimen: PBMCs or T cells enriched from blood (not recorded which). The source of these receptors is a man in his forties who had been exposed to COVID-19. CDR3s include the opening cysteine and the closing phenylalanine or tryptophan. Each record gives: CDR3 protein, CDR3 DNA, clone size, J gene, V gene, D gene. The D gene is left open where the match is weak. A row's size may be missing; if present it is once, few, many or a size class.

CDR3: CASSSQLTGNSPLHF
DNA: TGTGCCAGCAGTTCTCAACTAACAGGGAATTCACCCCTCCACTTT
size: -
J: TRBJ1-6
V: TRBV28
D: -

CDR3: CASSLAREQYF
DNA: TGTGCCAGCAGCTTAGCGCGGGAGCAGTACTTC
size: once
J: TRBJ2-7
V: TRBV11-3
D: -

CDR3: CASSLRGMGTDTQYF
DNA: TGTGCCAGCAGTTTGAGGGGGATGGGCACAGATACGCAGTATTTT
size: -
J: TRBJ2-3
V: TRBV28
D: -

CDR3: CASSPPNGRATNEQFF
DNA: TGTGCCAGCTCACCACCAAATGGGAGGGCCACGAATGAGCAGTTCTTC
size: once
J: TRBJ2-1
V: TRBV18
D: TRBD2

CDR3: CASSSPLGRTSGNTDTQYF
DNA: TGTGCCAGCAGCTCCCCCCTCGGGAGGACTAGCGGGAACACAGATACGCAGTATTTT
size: -
J: TRBJ2-3
V: TRBV13
D: TRBD2

CDR3: CASSPRVGELFF
DNA: TGTGCCAGCTCACCGCGCGTCGGGGAGCTGTTTTTT
size: -
J: TRBJ2-2
V: TRBV18
D: -

CDR3: CASASGPWVRETQYF
DNA: TGTGCCAGCGCTAGCGGACCCTGGGTACGAGAGACCCAGTACTTC
size: few
J: TRBJ2-5
V: TRBV6-5
D: TRBD2

CDR3: CAWATGYEQYF
DNA: TGTGCCTGGGCGACAGGGTACGAGCAGTACTTC
size: -
J: TRBJ2-7
V: TRBV30
D: TRBD1

CDR3: CASSLSPAGEEQYF
DNA: TGCGCCAGCAGCCTATCTCCGGCAGGGGAGGAGCAGTACTTC
size: -
J: TRBJ2-7
V: TRBV4-1
D: -

CDR3: CASSLGVAGTYEQYF
DNA: TGTGCCAGCAGCCTTGGAGTGGCGGGAACCTACGAGCAGTACTTC
size: -
J: TRBJ2-7
V: TRBV28
D: -

CDR3: CASSQREVGGELFF
DNA: TGCGCCAGCAGCCAACGGGAGGTGGGCGGGGAGCTGTTTTTT
size: -
J: TRBJ2-2
V: TRBV4-1
D: TRBD2

CDR3: CASSLGGTGRQETQYF
DNA: TGTGCCAGCAGCTTGGGAGGGACAGGGCGCCAAGAGACCCAGTACTTC
size: -
J: TRBJ2-5
V: TRBV5-4
D: TRBD1

CDR3: CASSDFNRDPTYEQYF
DNA: TGTGCCAGCAGTGACTTTAACAGAGACCCTACCTACGAGCAGTACTTC
size: few
J: TRBJ2-7
V: TRBV6-1
D: -

CDR3: CASSLAGGDVDEQYF
DNA: TGTGCCAGCAGCTTAGCAGGGGGAGATGTTGACGAGCAGTACTTC
size: -
J: TRBJ2-7
V: TRBV7-2
D: -

CDR3: CASSPSTGKYRSGANVLTF
DNA: TGTGCCAGCAGCCCATCGACAGGCAAATACCGCTCTGGGGCCAACGTCCTGACTTTC
size: -
J: TRBJ2-6
V: TRBV13
D: -

CDR3: CATSEPTSGSNNEQFF
DNA: TGTGCCACCAGTGAACCGACTAGCGGGAGTAATAATGAGCAGTTCTTC
size: -
J: TRBJ2-1
V: TRBV24-1
D: TRBD2

CDR3: CASSQRTGLNSPLHF
DNA: TGTGCCAGCAGCCAACGTACAGGCCTTAATTCACCCCTCCACTTT
size: -
J: TRBJ1-6
V: TRBV3-1/TRBV3-2
D: -

CDR3: CASSSQLDYRGRNTGELFF
DNA: TGTGCCAGCAGCTCACAGCTAGATTACAGGGGGCGCAACACCGGGGAGCTGTTTTTT
size: -
J: TRBJ2-2
V: TRBV5-6
D: TRBD1

CDR3: CASSLIRVARYNEQFF
DNA: TGTGCCAGCAGCTTAATTCGGGTAGCGCGCTACAATGAGCAGTTCTTC
size: -
J: TRBJ2-1
V: TRBV7-3
D: -

CDR3: CASSLTGSYGYTF
DNA: TGTGCCAGCAGTTTGACAGGGTCTTATGGCTACACCTTC
size: once
J: TRBJ1-2
V: TRBV28
D: TRBD1

CDR3: CASSPGQAAGYTF
DNA: TGTGCCAGCAGCCCCGGACAGGCCGCGGGCTACACCTTC
size: -
J: TRBJ1-2
V: TRBV7-9
D: TRBD1

CDR3: CAQVPGSGNTIYF
DNA: TGTGCCCAGGTCCCCGGATCTGGAAACACCATATATTTT
size: -
J: TRBJ1-3
V: TRBV7-9
D: -

CDR3: CASSSTGLRSYEQYF
DNA: TGTGCCAGCAGTTCTACAGGGCTTCGATCCTACGAGCAGTACTTC
size: -
J: TRBJ2-7
V: TRBV7-9
D: -

CDR3: CASSSAQQGANGYTF
DNA: TGTGCCAGCAGCTCCGCCCAACAGGGGGCTAATGGCTACACCTTC
size: -
J: TRBJ1-2
V: TRBV5-4
D: TRBD1

CDR3: CASSRMGGQGRGGYTF
DNA: TGTGCCAGCAGCCGAATGGGAGGACAGGGCAGAGGTGGCTACACCTTC
size: -
J: TRBJ1-2
V: TRBV28
D: TRBD1